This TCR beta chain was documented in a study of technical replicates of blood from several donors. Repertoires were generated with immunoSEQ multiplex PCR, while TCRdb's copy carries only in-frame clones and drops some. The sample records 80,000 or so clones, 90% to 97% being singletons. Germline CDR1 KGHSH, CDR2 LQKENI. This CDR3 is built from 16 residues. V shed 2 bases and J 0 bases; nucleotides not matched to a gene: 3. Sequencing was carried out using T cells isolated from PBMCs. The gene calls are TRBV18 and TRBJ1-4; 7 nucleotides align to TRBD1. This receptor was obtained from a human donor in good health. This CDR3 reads CASSPIGTATNEKLFF. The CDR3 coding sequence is TGTGCCAGCTCACCAATTGGGACAGCAACTAATGAAAAACTGTTTTTT.